Detailed here is one T cell receptor (beta chain). PCR employed 60 Vbeta and 13 Jbeta primers. Measured with immunoSEQ multiplex PCR; TCRdb has only the in-frame clones, and not every one. The sample holds some 170,000 clones, approximately 79% seen once. The sample belongs to a study of cytomegalovirus exposure and HLA in healthy donors. The CDR3 runs 16 residues. The junction had 7 bases not matched to a gene; V was cut back by 0 bases and J by 5 bases. Germline V gene sequence: CDR1 KGHSH, CDR2 LQKENI. The rearrangement joins TRBV18 to TRBJ2-1; 7 nucleotides agree with TRBD2. Source material: PBMCs. The origin of this receptor is a middle-aged man in good health and CMV-seropositive. This CDR3 reads CASSPPGGPKNNEQFF. The CDR3 DNA reads as TGTGCCAGCTCACCACCGGGAGGGCCAAAGAACAATGAGCAGTTCTTC.